This entry lists 7 T cell receptor beta chains sequenced from one sample in a study of T cells after yellow fever vaccination. TCRdb redid the calling of the 5' RACE reads with MiXCR, one entry per CDR3 protein. The data contain 150,000 to 200,000 distinct CDR3 sequences, around 8.5% of them singletons. This specimen was CD8+ T cells sorted from PBMCs, taken 45 days after the yellow fever booster vaccination. The source is a man younger than 30 who received the YFV17D yellow fever vaccine.

This sequence joins TRBV5-1 and TRBJ1-1, with D maybe TRBD1 (6 bases). The ends were cut back, 4 bases at V and 2 bases at J, with 15 bases in the middle. Germline CDR1 SGHRS, CDR2 YFSETQ. This CDR3 comprises 15 residues. CDR3 residues: CASSMGWGLNTEAFF. In DNA form, the CDR3 reads TGCGCCAGCAGCATGGGGTGGGGGCTCAACACTGAAGCTTTCTTT.

The genes are TRBV15 and TRBJ2-3, with 13 bases fitting TRBD2. The germline V gene has CDR1 LNHNV and CDR2 YYDKDF (reference sequence). V gave up 5 bases and J gave up 0 bases; unmatched junction bases: 17. CDR3 length: 21 residues. Written as DNA, the CDR3 is TGTGCCACCAGCCCCTCGACCCCGCGACTAGCGGGGGGAACTAGCACAGATACGCAGTATTTT. Translating gives CATSPSTPRLAGGTSTDTQYF.

In its sample, this clonotype was seen a few times. The chain couples TRBV11-2 to TRBJ1-4; TRBD1 matches at 8 bases. This CDR3 spans 15 amino acids. Germline V gene lookup returns CDR1 SGHAT and CDR2 FQNNGV. The trim removed 5 bases at V and 8 bases at J, leaving 10 bases unmatched. The CDR3 loop reads CASSAGTGVREKLFF. CDR3 bases: TGTGCCAGCAGCGCCGGGACAGGCGTCCGGGAAAAACTGTTTTTT.

This clonotype has more than one count but fewer than ten. The chain combines TRBV7-9 with TRBJ1-2; D not resolved. The CDR3 extends over 13 amino acids. With 1 base removed from V and 5 bases from J, the gap between germline ends came to 8 bases. Germline V gene data show CDR1 as SEHNR and CDR2 as FQNEAQ (reference sequence). As DNA, the CDR3 is TGTGCCAGCAGCTTAGATGGGTTGTATGGCTACACCTTC. Translation gives CASSLDGLYGYTF.

This chain connects TRBV7-8 to TRBJ2-6, with D perhaps matching TRBD1 or TRBD2 (5 bases each). Germline loops: CDR1 SGHVS, CDR2 FQNEAQ. V lost 5 bases and J lost 1, with 18 bases in between. This CDR3 contains 18 residues. CDR3 protein: CASSRGPGLSSGANVLTF. The CDR3 nucleotides are TGTGCCAGCAGCCGGGGACCGGGGTTGAGTTCTGGGGCCAACGTCCTGACTTTC.

Only a few counts were recorded for this clonotype. The genes are TRBV7-9 and TRBJ2-3; D is undetermined. Deletions cut 5 bases from V and 0 bases from J, with 12 bases between. The germline gives CDR1 SEHNR, CDR2 FQNEAQ (reference sequence). The CDR3 is made up of 15 amino acids. This chain's CDR3 is CASSPTLTSTDTQYF. The CDR3 DNA is TGTGCCAGCAGCCCAACCCTAACTAGCACAGATACGCAGTATTTT.

The V call is TRBV6-5, the J call TRBJ2-7, with 7 bases aligning to TRBD1. Germline loops: CDR1 MNHEY, CDR2 SVGAGI. The CDR3 extends over 14 amino acids. J was trimmed by 1 base and V by 6 bases; bases with no gene match: 6. The CDR3 region is CASSRNRGSYEQYF. The CDR3 region has the DNA TGTGCCAGCAGCCGGAACAGGGGATCCTACGAGCAGTACTTC.